The 10 T cell receptor beta chains below all came from one sample that was sequenced in a study of vaccination and CD4 T cells after COVID-19. The assay that was used to sequence DNA from cultured CD4+ T cells was the Oncomine TCR Beta short-read assay. TCRdb re-analysed the PCR reads in MiXCR, keeping a single row per CDR3 protein. The sample carries some 14,000 distinct CDR3 sequences, 50% to 65% recorded once. Their specific antigens are unknown. Treatment described: roughly 11-day PBMC culture with coronavirus spike peptide pools or control peptides (ViraFEST assay). The sample consisted of CD4+ T cells from blood, cultured in vitro. All receptors derive from a human donor who had recovered from COVID-19.

V is TRBV5-4 and J is TRBJ2-5, with 13 nucleotides matching TRBD2. This CDR3 is built from 16 residues. The V segment lost 3 bases and the J segment 4 bases; nucleotides outside the gene matches: 6. Germline V gene data show CDR1 as SGHNT and CDR2 as YYREEE (reference sequence). CDR3 bases: TGTGCCAGCAGCTCAGGACTAGCGGGAGAGAGAGAGACCCAGTACTTC. Protein: CASSSGLAGERETQYF.

This chain links TRBV2 with TRBJ2-7; D is perhaps TRBD1 or TRBD2 (6 bases each). Trimming cost V 6 bases and J 3 bases, with 18 bases left between them. The germline CDR1 and CDR2 sequences are SNHLY and FYNNEI. This CDR3 region has 15 residues. The CDR3 nucleotides are TGTGCCAGCAGCGAGGGGGGAGCGAGAAACTACGAGCAGTACTTC. Translation: CASSEGGARNYEQYF. The variable domain in full, with the rest retrieved from reference TRBV2 and TRBJ2-7, is EPEVTQTPSHQVTQMGQEVILRCVPISNHLYFYWYRQILGQKVEFLVSFYNNEISEKSEIFDDQFSVERPDGSNFTLKIRSTKLEDSAMYFCASSEGGARNYEQYFGPGTRLTVT.

CDR3 protein: CATSRGAGSQETQYF. In DNA, the CDR3 is TGTGCCACCAGCAGAGGGGCAGGGTCTCAAGAGACCCAGTACTTC. The rearrangement links TRBV15 to TRBJ2-5; a weak D match, TRBD1 (5 bases). CDR3 length: 15 residues. V was pared by 1 base and J by 2 bases, with 11 bases between. Germline CDR1 reads LNHNV; CDR2 reads YYDKDF (reference sequence).

The V gene is TRBV19, the J gene TRBJ1-5; TRBD1 matches at 7 bases. The CDR3 contains 13 residues. CDR1 is LNHDA and CDR2 is SQIVND in the germline V gene (reference sequence). V lost 6 bases to trimming and J lost 7 bases; unmatched junction nucleotides: 6. Here the CDR3 reads CASSTQGGQPQHF. The CDR3 DNA reads TGTGCCAGTAGCACTCAGGGGGGACAGCCCCAGCATTTT.

Only a few counts were recorded for this clonotype. The chain combines TRBV18 with TRBJ2-5; D gene unclear. Trimming removed 6 bases at V and 3 bases at J, with 11 bases between. This CDR3 is built from 13 residues. The V gene's germline CDR1 is KGHSH and CDR2 LQKENI. Written as DNA, the CDR3 is TGTGCCAGCTCCCCCGGACGTAAAGAGACCCAGTACTTC. Translated: CASSPGRKETQYF. Combining the CDR3 with reference TRBV18 and TRBJ2-5 gives the whole variable domain NAGVMQNPRHLVRRRGQEARLRCSPMKGHSHVYWYRQLPEEGLKFMVYLQKENIIDESGMPKERFSAEFPKEGPSILRIQQVVRGDSAAYFCASSPGRKETQYFGPGTRLLVL.

V usage is TRBV7-2 and J usage is TRBJ1-3; D unclear. This CDR3 has 15 residues. V was clipped by 0 bases and J by 0 bases, with 6 bases between them. Per the germline V gene, CDR1 is SGHTA and CDR2 is FQGNSA. CDR3 coding DNA: TGTGCCAGCAGCTTAGCGGCTTTCTCTGGAAACACCATATATTTT. The encoded protein is CASSLAAFSGNTIYF.

The V and J genes are TRBV6-5 and TRBJ1-1; no clear D. CDR3 length equals 13 residues. V dropped 2 bases and J dropped 4 bases, with 8 bases sitting between them. Per germline, CDR1 MNHEY and CDR2 SVGAGI. The CDR3 DNA reads TGTGCCAGCAGTTACACCTCGAGCACTGAAGCTTTCTTT. Encoded protein: CASSYTSSTEAFF.

The chain links TRBV20-1 to TRBJ2-2; D call uncertain. The V gene lost 3 bases and the J gene lost 6 bases, with 17 bases spanning the gap. The germline gives CDR1 DFQATT, CDR2 SNEGSKA (reference sequence). The CDR3 contains 15 residues. For the CDR3, the DNA is TGCAGTGCTAGTGTAGCCAGGTGGGGATCCGGGGAGCTGTTTTTT. It encodes CSASVARWGSGELFF.

The chain couples TRBV7-8 to TRBJ2-7; D not resolved. V was cut by 3 bases and J by 1 base, with 4 bases left in between. In germline, CDR1 is SGHVS, CDR2 FQNEAQ. There are 12 residues in the CDR3. The CDR3 sequence is CASSLGSYEQYF. For the CDR3, the DNA is TGTGCCAGCAGCTTGGGTTCCTACGAGCAGTACTTC.

The CDR3 nucleotides read TGTGCCAGCAGCTTGGGGCTAACCTACGAGCAGTACTTC. Its protein is CASSLGLTYEQYF. This chain joins TRBV5-6 and TRBJ2-7; unclear D gene. Trimming removed 0 bases at V and 2 bases at J, with 6 bases between. The CDR3 runs 13 residues. Per the germline V gene, CDR1 is SGHDT and CDR2 is YYEEEE.